These 9 T cell receptor beta chains originate from one sample sequenced in a study of blood T cells in healthy people across ages. Then a second PCR, running about 6 to 12 cycles, was carried out with a sample-barcoded 5' primer and a J-beta primer mix. Each CDR3 protein is one row after TCRdb ran MiXCR on the 5' RACE reads. The sample shows 870,000 or so distinct CDR3 sequences, 25% to 30% of them seen only once. Source material: blood. The source is a woman of 80 years or more in good health.

This clonotype was recorded many times. The chain recombines TRBV20-1 with TRBJ1-2; 8 bases map to TRBD1. This CDR3 is 15 amino acids long. After removal of 6 bases from V and 4 bases from J, the junction contained 13 bases not matched to a gene. The germline gives CDR1 DFQATT, CDR2 SNEGSKA (reference sequence). The CDR3 DNA reads TGCAGTGCGAGTGGTCCCATCAGGGGGCCCTATGGCTACACCTTC. It yields the protein CSASGPIRGPYGYTF.

This clonotype was recorded at least ten times. The V and J genes are TRBV5-1 and TRBJ1-4; D unclear. The CDR3 covers 14 residues. The germline V gene has CDR1 SGHRS and CDR2 YFSETQ. V lost 0 bases and J lost 8, with 11 bases in between. CDR3 in DNA: TGCGCCAGCAGCTTGGAAGGGTTCGGCGAAAAACTGTTTTTT. Translating gives CASSLEGFGEKLFF.

Regarding this clonotype: A much larger clone is a single base away; this may be a read error. The J gene is TRBJ1-4, the V gene TRBV7-2; 7 bases are a match to TRBD1. V dropped 5 bases and J dropped 7; count of bases not matched to a gene: 13. CDR1 is SGHTA and CDR2 is FQGNSA in the germline V gene. CDR3 size: 16 residues. The chain's CDR3 is CTSSGNRRGGGEKLFF. The CDR3 DNA is TGTACCAGCAGCGGAAACCGCAGGGGGGGTGGTGAAAAACTGTTTTTT. The whole variable domain, filled in from reference TRBV7-2 and TRBJ1-4, reads GAGVSQSPSNKVTEKGKDVELRCDPISGHTALYWYRQSLGQGLEFLIYFQGNSAPDKSGLPSDRFSAERTGGSVSTLTIQRTQQEDSAVYLCTSSGNRRGGGEKLFFGSGTQLSVL.

This clonotype was counted only a few times. The V gene is TRBV27, the J gene TRBJ1-1, with a possible D match to TRBD1 (5 bases). The CDR3 totals 15 residues. Germline V lookup: CDR1 MNHEY, CDR2 SMNVEV (reference sequence). V lost 1 base to trimming and J lost 7 bases, with 16 bases between them. CDR3 bases: TGTGCCAGCAGTTTATGGGGGGTGAGGACGAGTGAAGCTTTCTTT. This codes for CASSLWGVRTSEAFF.

At least ten counts were recorded for this clonotype. J is TRBJ1-5 and V is TRBV3-1, with D perhaps matching TRBD1 (5 bases). The CDR3 loop spans 14 amino acids. Trimming stripped 5 bases from V and 5 bases from J, with 13 bases between. CDR1 and CDR2 (germline): LGHDT, YNNKEL (reference sequence). The CDR3 loop reads CASSAMGGDQPQHF. The DNA of the CDR3 is TGTGCCAGCAGCGCTATGGGGGGGGATCAGCCCCAGCATTTT. The complete variable domain, with remaining parts taken from reference TRBV3-1 and TRBJ1-5, reads DTAVSQTPKYLVTQMGNDKSIKCEQNLGHDTMYWYKQDSKKFLKIMFSYNNKELIINETVPNRFSPKSPDKAHLNLHINSLELGDSAVYFCASSAMGGDQPQHFGDGTRLSIL.

The sample holds many counts of this clonotype. The chain is built from TRBV7-2 and TRBJ2-7; D unclear. The V end lost 5 bases, the J end lost 3 bases, and 5 bases lay between the germline ends. The CDR3 spans 11 residues. Germline loops: CDR1 SGHTA, CDR2 FQGNSA. The CDR3 protein is CASSPLYEQYF. In DNA form, the CDR3 reads TGTGCCAGCAGCCCCCTCTACGAGCAGTACTTC.

Remarks on this clonotype: A much larger clonotype is one base distant, so this may be a read error. This chain connects TRBV6-4 to TRBJ2-4; TRBD1 might be the D (7 bases). Between the trimmed V and J ends, which lost 5 bases and 15 bases, there was a span of 26 bases. The CDR3 runs to 15 residues. CDR1 and CDR2 (germline): MRHNA, SNTAGT. In nucleotides, the CDR3 is TGTGCCAGCAGTTTCCTACCGACAGGGACTTACGAGCGGTACTTC. Encoded protein: CASSFLPTGTYERYF.

This clonotype was seen a few times. One end of the junction fails to match germline, which may point to a read error. The chain couples TRBV7-7 to TRBJ2-2; D call uncertain. This CDR3 comprises 13 residues. Germline loops: CDR1 SSHAT, CDR2 FNYEAQ (reference sequence). The CDR3 protein is CASSTTRSGELFF. CDR3 DNA: TGTGCTAGCAGCACTACAAGGTCCGGGGAGCTGTTTTTT.

This chain connects TRBV5-1 to TRBJ2-1; TRBD2 matches at 14 bases. Germline V CDR1 and CDR2: SGHRS, YFSETQ. The CDR3 loop spans 15 amino acids. J lost 8 bases, V lost 5 bases, and 6 bases had no gene match. For the CDR3, the DNA is TGCGCCAGCAGACGACTAGCGGGAGGGCCGGATGAGCAGTTCTTC. As protein: CASRRLAGGPDEQFF.